This is a list of T cell receptor beta chains from one sample in a study of CD8+ T cells in alopecia areata. Measured with immunoSEQ multiplex PCR; TCRdb has only the in-frame clones, and not every one. The sample has about 190,000 clones; approximately 61% are singletons. Sequenced here: CD4+ T cells sorted from blood, sampled at week 24, from a patient treated with tofacitinib. The receptor set was obtained from a human donor with alopecia areata. CDR3s include the opening cysteine and the closing phenylalanine or tryptophan. The D gene is left open where the match is weak. Only some rows state a clone size, as once, few, many or a class for expanded clones.

j_call v_call clone_size d_call cdr3_length cdr3_nt cdr3_aa
TRBJ1-2 TRBV2 . . 16 TGTGCCAGCAGTGCAGCACAGGCCCCTCTGCCCTATGGCTACACCTTC CASSAAQAPLPYGYTF
TRBJ1-6 TRBV11-3 . . 13 TGTGCCAGCAGCTTATCGGTGGATTCACCCCTCCACTTT CASSLSVDSPLHF
TRBJ1-6 TRBV7-3 . . 13 TGTGCCAGCAGCTTAACAGGGAATTCACCCCTCCACTTT CASSLTGNSPLHF
TRBJ2-1 TRBV11-2 . . 11 TGTGCCAGCACCCCAAGGGATGAGCAGTTCTTC CASTPRDEQFF
TRBJ2-7 TRBV11-2 . . 15 TGTGCCAGCAGCTTACGGCGGGGGCTCTCCTACGAGCAGTACTTC CASSLRRGLSYEQYF
TRBJ1-1 TRBV5-1 few . 15 TGCGCCAGCAGCTCCAGGGGTCAGCAGAACACTGAAGCTTTCTTT CASSSRGQQNTEAFF
TRBJ1-6 TRBV25-1 once . 16 TGTGCCAGCAGTGAATTGGTAGTCTCCTATAATTCACCCCTCCACTTT CASSELVVSYNSPLHF
TRBJ1-1 TRBV30 . . 12 TGTGCCTGGAGATACAGCAACACTGAAGCTTTCTTT CAWRYSNTEAFF
TRBJ1-5 TRBV11-2 . TRBD1 14 TGTGCCAGCAGCAAGGGACAGAGCAATCAGCCCCAGCATTTT CASSKGQSNQPQHF
TRBJ2-1 TRBV13 few TRBD2 13 TGTGCCAGCGGGAGCGGGGGGGCAGATGAGCAGTTCTTC CASGSGGADEQFF
TRBJ2-3 TRBV29-1 few TRBD2 15 TGCAGCGTTCGACTAGCGGGGGGGCATACAGATACGCAGTATTTT CSVRLAGGHTDTQYF
TRBJ2-6 TRBV7-7 . . 15 TGTGCCAGCAGCTTAGGCGGTTCTGGGGCCAACGTCCTGACTTTC CASSLGGSGANVLTF
TRBJ2-3 TRBV30 . TRBD1 14 TGTGCCTGGAGTGAGGGACAGAGCACAGATACGCAGTATTTT CAWSEGQSTDTQYF
TRBJ2-4 TRBV25-1 . TRBD1 18 TGTGCCAGCAGCCCGGACAGGACACAAGAGCTAGCCAAAAACATTCAGTACTTC CASSPDRTQELAKNIQYF
TRBJ2-5 TRBV13 . . 13 TGTGCCAGCAGCTCGGGGCCCCAAGAGACCCAGTACTTC CASSSGPQETQYF
TRBJ2-3 TRBV10-3 . TRBD2 13 TGTGCCATCAAGGGTAGCGGGGGAGATACGCAGTATTTT CAIKGSGGDTQYF
TRBJ2-5 TRBV4-3 . . 14 TGCGCCAGCAGCCAAGACGGCAAGCAAGAGACCCAGTACTTC CASSQDGKQETQYF
TRBJ2-1 TRBV11-2 few . 17 TGTGCCAGCAGCTTAACCCCCGGCGAAGGGGCCTACAATGAGCAGTTCTTC CASSLTPGEGAYNEQFF
TRBJ2-7 TRBV18 . TRBD1 14 TGTGCCAGCTCACCGTCCGACAGGGCCTACGAGCAGTACTTC CASSPSDRAYEQYF
TRBJ2-3 TRBV5-6 . TRBD2 16 TGTGCCAGCAGCACCCGACTAGCGGGGAACACAGATACGCAGTATTTT CASSTRLAGNTDTQYF
TRBJ2-4 TRBV29-1 . . 13 TGCAGCGTTCGCGGGGTAGCCAAAAACATTCAGTACTTC CSVRGVAKNIQYF
TRBJ1-1 TRBV25-1 . TRBD1 13 TGTGCCAGCAGTGGGACAGGGTACACTGAAGCTTTCTTT CASSGTGYTEAFF
TRBJ1-5 TRBV29-1 . TRBD1 13 TGCAGCGTGGGACAGGGAGGCAATCAGCCCCAGCATTTT CSVGQGGNQPQHF
TRBJ2-1 TRBV29-1 few . 10 TGCAGCGTCGAGGGGAATGAGCAGTTCTTC CSVEGNEQFF
TRBJ1-5 TRBV2 . . 12 TGTGCCAGCGATGTCGGCCGGGAGCCCCAGCATTTT CASDVGREPQHF
TRBJ1-1 TRBV9 . . 14 TGTGCCAGCAGCTCAACAGGAATTGGTACTGAAGCTTTCTTT CASSSTGIGTEAFF
TRBJ2-7 TRBV5-1 . TRBD1 16 TGCGCCAGCAGCTTGGGGGACAGGGTGGGCCCCTACGAGCAGTACTTC CASSLGDRVGPYEQYF
TRBJ2-1 TRBV27 . . 15 TGTGCCAGCAGCTTCACCAGCCAGACAGGCAATGAGCAGTTCTTC CASSFTSQTGNEQFF
TRBJ2-2 TRBV7-2 . TRBD1 14 TGTGCCAGCAGCTCGGGACAGGGCACCGGGGAGCTGTTTTTT CASSSGQGTGELFF